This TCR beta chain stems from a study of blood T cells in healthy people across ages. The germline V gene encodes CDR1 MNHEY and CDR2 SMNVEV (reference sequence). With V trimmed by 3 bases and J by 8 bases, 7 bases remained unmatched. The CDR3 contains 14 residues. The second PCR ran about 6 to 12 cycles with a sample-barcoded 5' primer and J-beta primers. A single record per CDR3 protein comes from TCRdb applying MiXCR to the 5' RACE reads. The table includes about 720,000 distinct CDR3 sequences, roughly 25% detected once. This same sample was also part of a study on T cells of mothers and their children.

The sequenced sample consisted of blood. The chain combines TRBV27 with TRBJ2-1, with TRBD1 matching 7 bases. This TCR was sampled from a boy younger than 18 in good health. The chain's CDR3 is CASSFQFQGDEQFF. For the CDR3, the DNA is TGTGCCAGCAGTTTTCAATTCCAGGGGGATGAGCAGTTCTTC.